This TCR beta chain was sequenced in a study (dated by TCRdb to between 2021 and 2024). General conclusions and limits of the study: According to the authors, more investigation is needed, including longitudinal sampling and evaluation of a control group.

TCR beta chain repertoires were profiled by survey-level sequencing on the immunoSEQ platform. In the original analysis: Repertoire diversity was quantified by the inverse Simpson index, and CDR3 amino acid length spectratypes and V-J pairing frequencies were compared. TCR beta CDR3 sequences were matched against VDJdb to annotate clonotypes specific to SARS-CoV-2, CMV, influenza A and EBV. TCRdb's version of the immuneACCESS table is confined to in-frame rearrangements and falls short of the full clone set. An unresolved V gene accounts for under half of the shortfall where checked; the remainder is of unknown origin. V, J and clone size reflect that table, while D and trimming were determined from the DNA. The sample table records 45,000 to 55,000 clones; approximately 93% of these occur just once. The ten most abundant clones make up around 10% of the sample. Inclusive of the bounding cysteine and phenylalanine, the CDR3 is 16 residues long. The sequence is cut down to CDR3 DNA, 48 bases in frame from base 1. The germline V gene sets CDR1 to LGHNA and CDR2 to YNFKEQ. The junction carries 15 bases between V and J, which are trimmed by 4 bases and 0 bases respectively.

PBMCs were isolated from peripheral blood, and genomic DNA from unsorted PBMCs was used for TCR beta sequencing. On this clone itself: This clone's antigen is unknown. Base qualities are missing; no much larger clone stands one base away.

Recombination linked TRBV4-2 to TRBJ1-1; too little of a D gene remains to name it. This sequence originates from a middle-aged man with rheumatoid arthritis. The sequenced material came from PBMCs. The base sequence is TGTGCCAGCAGCCCATCGGTAGGGATGCTGAACACTGAAGCTTTCTTT. Translated, it gives CASSPSVGMLNTEAFF.